This entry features one T cell receptor beta chain sequence. This specimen belongs to a study of blood T cell repertoires in COVID-19. About the study: PBMCs, B-cell-depleted T cells, or T cells provided the cDNA or gDNA that made up the material.

The CDR3 length is 19 residues. V lost 3 bases to trimming and J lost 0 bases, with 18 bases between them. The V gene's germline CDR1 is MNHEY and CDR2 SMNVEV (reference sequence). TCRdb's table, derived via immunoSEQ multiplex PCR, lists solely in-frame clones and lacks some. This sample carries roughly 200,000 clones, less than 85% of them seen once, and the ten largest clones take around a sixth. The chain uses TRBV27 and TRBJ2-6; D may be TRBD1 (6 bases). The specimen sequenced was PBMCs or T cells enriched from blood (not recorded which). The receptor comes from a man aged 35 to 55 who had recovered from COVID-19. Here the CDR3 reads CASSFLSAGDSSGANVLTF. The CDR3, as DNA: TGTGCCAGCAGTTTTCTTTCGGCAGGGGATAGCTCTGGGGCCAACGTCCTGACTTTC.